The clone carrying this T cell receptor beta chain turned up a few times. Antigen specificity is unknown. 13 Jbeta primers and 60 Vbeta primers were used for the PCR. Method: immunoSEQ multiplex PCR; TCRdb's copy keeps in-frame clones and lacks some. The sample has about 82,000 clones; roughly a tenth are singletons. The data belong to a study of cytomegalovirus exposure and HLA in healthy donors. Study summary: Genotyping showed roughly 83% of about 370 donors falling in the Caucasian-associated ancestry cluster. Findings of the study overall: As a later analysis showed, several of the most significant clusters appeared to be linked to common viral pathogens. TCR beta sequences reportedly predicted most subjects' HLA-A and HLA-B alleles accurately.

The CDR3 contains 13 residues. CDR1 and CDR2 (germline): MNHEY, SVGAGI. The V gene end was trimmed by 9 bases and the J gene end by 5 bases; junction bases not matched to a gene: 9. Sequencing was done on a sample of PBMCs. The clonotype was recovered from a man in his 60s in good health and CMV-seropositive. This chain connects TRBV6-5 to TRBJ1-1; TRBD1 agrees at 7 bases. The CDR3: CASRDRVGTEAFF. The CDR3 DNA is TGTGCCAGTCGTGACAGGGTTGGGACTGAAGCTTTCTTT.